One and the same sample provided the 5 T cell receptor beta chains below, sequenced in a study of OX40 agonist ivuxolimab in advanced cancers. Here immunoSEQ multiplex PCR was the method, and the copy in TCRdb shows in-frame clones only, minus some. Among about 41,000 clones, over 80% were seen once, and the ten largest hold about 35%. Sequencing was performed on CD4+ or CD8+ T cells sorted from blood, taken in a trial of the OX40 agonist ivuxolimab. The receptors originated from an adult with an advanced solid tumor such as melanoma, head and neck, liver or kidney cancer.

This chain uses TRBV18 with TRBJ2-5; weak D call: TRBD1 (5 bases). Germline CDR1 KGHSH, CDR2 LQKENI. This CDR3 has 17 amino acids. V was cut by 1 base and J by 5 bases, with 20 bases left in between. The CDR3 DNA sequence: TGTGCCAGCTCACCACGGGCAGGGCCCGCGGTGGGTGAGACCCAGTACTTC. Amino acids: CASSPRAGPAVGETQYF. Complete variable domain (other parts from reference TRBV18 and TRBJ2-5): NAGVMQNPRHLVRRRGQEARLRCSPMKGHSHVYWYRQLPEEGLKFMVYLQKENIIDESGMPKERFSAEFPKEGPSILRIQQVVRGDSAAYFCASSPRAGPAVGETQYFGPGTRLLVL.

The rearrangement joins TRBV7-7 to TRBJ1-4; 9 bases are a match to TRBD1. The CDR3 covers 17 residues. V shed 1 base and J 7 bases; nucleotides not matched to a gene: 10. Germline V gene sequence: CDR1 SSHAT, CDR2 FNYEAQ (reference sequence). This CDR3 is CASSLEPTGTGIEKLFF. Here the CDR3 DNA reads TGTGCCAGCAGCTTAGAACCTACCGGGACAGGGATTGAAAAACTGTTTTTT.

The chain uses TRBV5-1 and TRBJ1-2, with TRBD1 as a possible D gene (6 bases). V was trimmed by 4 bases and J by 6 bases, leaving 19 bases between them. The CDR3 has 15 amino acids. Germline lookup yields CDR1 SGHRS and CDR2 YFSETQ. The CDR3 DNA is TGCGCCAGCAGCCCATACAGGGTCCCCGGGGATGGCTACACCTTC. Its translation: CASSPYRVPGDGYTF. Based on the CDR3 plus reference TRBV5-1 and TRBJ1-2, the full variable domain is KAGVTQTPRYLIKTRGQQVTLSCSPISGHRSVSWYQQTPGQGLQFLFEYFSETQRNKGNFPGRFSGRQFSNSRSEMNVSTLELGDSALYLCASSPYRVPGDGYTFGSGTRLTVV.

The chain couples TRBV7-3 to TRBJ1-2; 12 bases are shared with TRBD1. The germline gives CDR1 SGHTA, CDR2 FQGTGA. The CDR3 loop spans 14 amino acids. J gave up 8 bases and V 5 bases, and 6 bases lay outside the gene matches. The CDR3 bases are TGTGCCAGCAGCCCGGGACAGGGGGCCTTCGGCTACACCTTC. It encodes CASSPGQGAFGYTF.

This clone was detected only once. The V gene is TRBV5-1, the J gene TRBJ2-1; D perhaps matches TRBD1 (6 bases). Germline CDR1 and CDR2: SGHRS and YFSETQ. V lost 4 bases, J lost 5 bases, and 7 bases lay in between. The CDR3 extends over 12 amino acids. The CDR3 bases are TGCGCCAGCAGCCGGACAGACAATGAGCAGTTCTTC. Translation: CASSRTDNEQFF.